These 14 T cell receptor beta chains were all obtained from the same sample, sequenced in a study of cytomegalovirus exposure and HLA in healthy donors (dated by TCRdb to about 2017). Receptors were amplified or captured by the immunoSEQ multiplex PCR assay. TCRdb carries this immuneACCESS record with in-frame sequences only. Its versions omit some clonotypes, under half of them owing to an unresolved V gene in the studies checked, with the rest unexplained. Present in this sample are around 230,000 clones, more than 75% of which were seen just once. Around 1.2% of the sample goes to the ten largest clones. Sequencing was carried out using PBMCs. These receptors were obtained from a woman under 40 in good health and CMV-seropositive.

The chain has TRBV7-9 and TRBJ2-2; D call uncertain. This CDR3 region has 12 residues. CDR1 is SEHNR, CDR2 FQNEAQ, per germline (reference sequence). V lost 11 bases and J lost 4, with 11 bases in between. The CDR3 DNA reads as TGTGCCTTGCCCCAGGTCACCGGGGAGCTGTTTTTT. Amino acids: CALPQVTGELFF.

The CDR3 is CASRRTSVAKNIQYF. For the CDR3, the DNA is TGTGCCAGCAGGCGGACATCAGTAGCCAAAAACATTCAGTACTTC. The chain couples TRBV27 to TRBJ2-4; weak D call: TRBD1 (5 bases). V lost 6 bases, J lost 0 bases, and 12 bases lay in between. This CDR3 is built from 15 residues. Germline V lookup: CDR1 MNHEY, CDR2 SMNVEV (reference sequence).

The chain couples TRBV5-1 to TRBJ1-5; TRBD1 aligns across 8 bases. CDR1 and CDR2 (germline): SGHRS, YFSETQ. V was clipped by 4 bases and J by 5 bases; unmatched bases: 2. CDR3 length: 13 residues. CDR3 sequence reads: CASSPDRDQPQHF. The CDR3 bases are TGCGCCAGCAGCCCGGACAGGGATCAGCCCCAGCATTTT.

This chain links TRBV15 with TRBJ2-7; 10 bases align to TRBD1. CDR3 length: 14 amino acids. The V segment lost 2 bases and the J segment 6 bases; nucleotides outside the gene matches: 4. Looked up from germline, CDR1 is LNHNV and CDR2 is YYDKDF (reference sequence). The CDR3 here is CATSRQRTGGEQYF. The CDR3 DNA follows: TGTGCCACCAGCAGACAACGGACAGGGGGCGAGCAGTACTTC. Full variable domain (outside the CDR3, taken from reference TRBV15 and TRBJ2-7): DAMVIQNPRYQVTQFGKPVTLSCSQTLNHNVMYWYQQKSSQAPKLLFHYYDKDFNNEADTPDNFQSRRPNTSFCFLDIRSPGLGDTAMYLCATSRQRTGGEQYFGPGTRLTVT.

This clone was recorded a few times. The chain combines TRBV5-8 with TRBJ2-7; 8 nucleotides match TRBD1. Looked up from germline, CDR1 is SGHTS and CDR2 is YDEGEE. J lost 4 bases, V lost 6 bases, and 12 bases had no gene match. The CDR3 loop spans 15 amino acids. CDR3 loop: CASNIAGTGEYEQYF. In DNA form, the CDR3 reads TGTGCCAGCAACATCGCCGGGACAGGAGAGTACGAGCAGTACTTC.

The chain joins TRBV23-1 to TRBJ2-3, with D possibly being TRBD2 (5 bases). TRBV23-1 counts as an open reading frame of uncertain function. The CDR3 covers 14 residues. The V and J ends lost 3 bases and 3 bases respectively, with 10 bases between them. The CDR3 protein is CASSHGGETDTQYF. The CDR3 DNA reads as TGCGCCAGCAGTCACGGAGGTGAAACAGATACGCAGTATTTT.

The V call is TRBV5-4, the J call TRBJ2-7; D is undetermined. CDR3 length: 12 amino acids. V gave up 0 bases and J gave up 6 bases, with 7 bases separating them. Germline loops: CDR1 SGHNT, CDR2 YYREEE (reference sequence). The CDR3 region has the DNA TGTGCCAGCAGCTTGGACCTAGTCGAGCAGTACTTC. As protein: CASSLDLVEQYF.

The chain uses TRBV19 and TRBJ1-1, with D possibly TRBD1 on 6 matching bases. The germline gives CDR1 LNHDA, CDR2 SQIVND (reference sequence). The V end lost 7 bases, the J end lost 3 bases, and 12 bases lay between the germline ends. CDR3 length: 13 amino acids. The CDR3 DNA sequence: TGTGCCAGTAAGGGGGGGGAGCACACTGAAGCTTTCTTT. Protein product: CASKGGEHTEAFF.

V usage is TRBV5-1 and J usage is TRBJ2-7, with 12 positions matching TRBD2. With 0 bases clipped from V and 6 bases from J, the junction kept 4 bases outside the gene matches. The CDR3 totals 15 residues. Germline V lookup: CDR1 SGHRS, CDR2 YFSETQ. DNA for the CDR3: TGCGCCAGCAGCTTGGGTGTACTAGCGGGAGGCGAGCAGTACTTC. As protein: CASSLGVLAGGEQYF.

The rearrangement uses TRBV29-1 and TRBJ2-1; TRBD1 is a possible D gene (6 bases). This CDR3 has 16 amino acids. V was pared by 6 bases and J by 6 bases, with 24 bases between. Per the germline V gene, CDR1 is SQVTM and CDR2 is ANQGSEA. CDR3 sequence reads: CSVPWGPASNPNEQFF. DNA of the CDR3: TGCAGCGTCCCCTGGGGGCCAGCCTCCAACCCCAATGAGCAGTTCTTC.

This clone was detected only once. V usage is TRBV28 and J usage is TRBJ1-2; maybe TRBD1 (6 bases). Germline V gene lookup returns CDR1 MDHEN and CDR2 SYDVKM. Trimming left V 6 bases short and J 7 bases short, with 15 bases between. CDR3 length: 13 amino acids. The CDR3: CASRPTGLPGYTF. The CDR3 bases are TGTGCCAGCAGGCCTACAGGGCTCCCTGGCTACACCTTC.

The genes are TRBV7-9 and TRBJ1-2; 10 bases agree with TRBD1. Trimming at V came to 4 bases and at J to 8 bases, leaving 4 bases not matched to a gene. The CDR3 spans 13 residues. CDR1 and CDR2 (germline): SEHNR, FQNEAQ (reference sequence). CDR3 in DNA: TGTGCCAGCAGCTCGACAGGGGGCCAGGGCTACACCTTC. Its protein product is CASSSTGGQGYTF.

The chain combines TRBV2 with TRBJ1-5, with D possibly matching TRBD1 (6 bases). Germline V CDR1 and CDR2: SNHLY, FYNNEI. The CDR3 length is 14 residues. Trimming stripped 4 bases from V and 4 bases from J, with 11 bases between. The CDR3 sequence is CASSGGHFNQPQHF. CDR3 bases: TGTGCCAGCAGTGGGGGACATTTTAATCAGCCCCAGCATTTT.

The CDR3 sequence: CASSSTSGTADTQYF. CDR3 coding DNA: TGTGCCAGCAGCTCTACTAGCGGGACGGCAGATACGCAGTATTTT. The V and J genes are TRBV7-3 and TRBJ2-3, with 10 bases identical to TRBD2. This CDR3 contains 15 residues. Per germline, CDR1 SGHTA and CDR2 FQGTGA. V shed 4 bases, J shed 4 bases, and the junction held 5 bases outside the gene matches.